Each of the 7 T cell receptor beta chains below was sequenced from the same sample in a study of blood T cell repertoires in COVID-19 (dated by TCRdb to 2018 to 2021). Library preparation was by the immunoSEQ multiplex PCR assay. TCRdb provides this immuneACCESS table in a form limited to in-frame rearrangements. Some clones are lacking; in checked studies, under half of them reflect an unresolved V gene, and why the rest are absent is not known. A total of 200,000 to 250,000 clones appear in this sample, approximately 84% of them only once. The leading ten clones occupy around 0.89% of the sample. Source material: peripheral blood. The source of these receptors is a man aged 35-49 years with acute or convalescent COVID-19.

The genes are TRBV4-2 and TRBJ1-1, with 8 nucleotides matching TRBD1. V lost 4 bases, J lost 0 bases, and 4 bases stayed unmatched. Germline CDR1 reads LGHNA; CDR2 reads YNFKEQ. The CDR3 loop spans 15 amino acids. The CDR3: CASSRAGGLNTEAFF. The CDR3 region has the DNA TGTGCCAGCAGCCGAGCAGGGGGCCTGAACACTGAAGCTTTCTTT.

Worth noting for this clone: Sequence at one end of the junction differs from germline and may be a read error. This chain links TRBV15 with TRBJ1-1, with D uncertain. The germline CDR1 and CDR2 sequences are LNHNV and YYDKDF (reference sequence). The CDR3 spans 13 residues. The CDR3 loop is CAARVSMNTEAFF. The CDR3, as DNA: TGTGCCGCCAGAGTTAGCATGAACACTGAAGCTTTCTTT.

V usage is TRBV9 and J usage is TRBJ1-6; D gene uncertain. CDR3 length: 17 amino acids. Trimming removed 4 bases at V and 9 bases at J, with 23 bases between. Germline V gene lookup returns CDR1 SGDLS and CDR2 YYNGEE. The CDR3 region is CASSPYGEIGLASPLHF. The CDR3, as DNA: TGTGCCAGCAGCCCATACGGAGAAATAGGACTCGCTTCACCCCTCCACTTT.

V usage is TRBV5-8 and J usage is TRBJ2-2; the D gene is possibly TRBD1 (5 bases). Germline values: CDR1 SGHTS, CDR2 YDEGEE. V shed 4 bases and J shed 7 bases, with 17 bases lying between them. This CDR3 spans 15 amino acids. The CDR3 DNA is TGTGCCAGCAGCCCCTGGACAAGATTTCGCGGGGAGCTGTTTTTT. Translation: CASSPWTRFRGELFF.

In DNA, the CDR3 is TGTGCCAGCAGTCCCACCGCGGGGGGTCAGTTCTTC. This gives the protein CASSPTAGGQFF. The chain carries TRBV6-5 and TRBJ2-1, with 8 nucleotides matching TRBD2. CDR3 size: 12 residues. Trimming removed 5 bases from V and 13 bases from J; junction bases left unmatched: 7. Germline V lookup: CDR1 MNHEY, CDR2 SVGAGI.

The V gene is TRBV5-1, the J gene TRBJ1-2; TRBD1 aligns across 10 bases. Germline V gives CDR1 SGHRS, CDR2 YFSETQ. There are 15 residues in the CDR3. J gave up 6 bases and V 2 bases, and 7 bases lay outside the gene matches. The CDR3 sequence: CASSLTTGGADGYTF. CDR3 in DNA: TGCGCCAGCAGCTTAACGACAGGGGGCGCCGATGGCTACACCTTC.

The rearrangement joins TRBV6-5 to TRBJ1-3, with no clear D. Per germline, CDR1 MNHEY and CDR2 SVGAGI. The CDR3 sequence is 15 residues long. V was shortened by 5 bases and J by 2 bases, with 13 bases between the two germline ends. CDR3 loop: CASSQTTGTGNTIYF. In nucleotides, the CDR3 is TGTGCCAGCAGTCAGACAACCGGGACTGGAAACACCATATATTTT.